A single sample gave rise to the 18 T cell receptor beta chains below, sequenced in a study of T cells after yellow fever vaccination. MiXCR was run by TCRdb on the 5' RACE reads, yielding one entry per CDR3 protein. The repertoire holds 250,000 or so distinct CDR3 sequences, with around 3.5% as singletons. Sample: PBMCs, taken 15 days after the yellow fever booster vaccination. The receptors originated from a man in his late teens or twenties who received the YFV17D yellow fever vaccine.

This clonotype was observed at least ten times. The chain has TRBV20-1 and TRBJ2-2, with D possibly matching TRBD2 (5 bases). CDR3 length: 12 residues. Germline values: CDR1 DFQATT, CDR2 SNEGSKA (reference sequence). V was shortened by 6 bases and J by 8 bases, with 13 bases between the two germline ends. CDR3 protein: CSARRDGGELFF. CDR3 coding DNA: TGCAGTGCGCGACGGGATGGGGGGGAGCTGTTTTTT.

This clonotype was seen at least ten times. The chain has TRBV12-3 or TRBV12-4 and TRBJ2-1, with D perhaps TRBD2 (7 bases). Trimming removed 8 bases at V and 2 bases at J, with 19 bases between. The CDR3 spans 16 residues. CDR3 coding DNA: TGTGCCAGCGCCACTCCTCGGGGGGCGGCCTACAATGAGCAGTTCTTC. Residues: CASATPRGAAYNEQFF.

This clonotype has at least ten counts. This chain joins TRBV7-6 and TRBJ1-1; D is unresolved. Germline V gene sequence: CDR1 SGHVS, CDR2 FNYEAQ. The CDR3 runs to 13 residues. Trimming took off 1 base at V and 8 bases at J, with 11 bases between the two ends. In DNA form, the CDR3 reads TGTGCCAGCAGCTTAGGGTCTTTAGGGGAAGCTTTCTTT. Its protein is CASSLGSLGEAFF.

The V call is TRBV5-1, the J call TRBJ1-1; no definite D call. The CDR3 spans 13 residues. Germline CDR1 SGHRS, CDR2 YFSETQ. The V gene lost 5 bases and the J gene lost 0 bases, with 8 bases spanning the gap. The DNA of the CDR3 is TGCGCCAGCAGGATAGAATTGAACACTGAAGCTTTCTTT. Protein product: CASRIELNTEAFF.

The table lists this clonotype with many counts. The V and J genes are TRBV5-1 and TRBJ2-3, with a weak D call TRBD1 (6 bases). CDR3 length: 13 residues. Deletions cut 2 bases from V and 3 bases from J, with 7 bases between. The germline CDR1 and CDR2 sequences are SGHRS and YFSETQ. The CDR3 protein is CASSFQGTDTQYF. As DNA, the CDR3 is TGCGCCAGCAGCTTTCAGGGGACAGATACGCAGTATTTT.

This clonotype was observed a handful of times. The J gene is TRBJ1-3, the V gene TRBV9; D is uncertain. Germline loops: CDR1 SGDLS, CDR2 YYNGEE. Trimming pared 0 bases from V and 2 bases from J, leaving 9 bases between. This CDR3 is 15 amino acids long. Written as DNA, the CDR3 is TGTGCCAGCAGCGTAGAGGTCGGGGCTGGAAACACCATATATTTT. It codes for CASSVEVGAGNTIYF.

In its sample, this clonotype was seen many times. The chain combines TRBV9 with TRBJ2-5; maybe TRBD2 (5 bases). CDR1 SGDLS and CDR2 YYNGEE come from the germline V gene. This CDR3 spans 14 amino acids. The V gene lost 0 bases and the J gene lost 5 bases, with 11 bases spanning the gap. The CDR3 nucleotides read TGTGCCAGCAGCGTAGCTCAAAGGAGGGAGACCCAGTACTTC. Protein product: CASSVAQRRETQYF.

This clonotype was seen many times. The J gene is TRBJ2-1, the V gene TRBV5-1, with 9 bases aligning to TRBD2. Germline CDR1 reads SGHRS; CDR2 reads YFSETQ. This CDR3 is built from 15 residues. V lost 6 bases, J lost 9 bases, and 13 bases stayed unmatched. The CDR3 coding sequence is TGCGCCAGCACCATCCCCGGCGGGGGGGCAGTTGAGCAGTTCTTC. This translates into CASTIPGGGAVEQFF. Supplemented by reference TRBV5-1 and TRBJ2-1, the full variable domain reads KAGVTQTPRYLIKTRGQQVTLSCSPISGHRSVSWYQQTPGQGLQFLFEYFSETQRNKGNFPGRFSGRQFSNSRSEMNVSTLELGDSALYLCASTIPGGGAVEQFFGPGTRLTVL.

Ten or more counts support this clonotype. This sequence joins TRBV28 and TRBJ1-1; TRBD1 aligns across 7 bases. V trimming: 2 bases; J trimming: 5 bases; junction bases outside the gene matches: 5. The germline gives CDR1 MDHEN, CDR2 SYDVKM. This CDR3 has 14 amino acids. The CDR3 sequence: CASSLRQGWTEAFF. DNA of the CDR3: TGTGCCAGCAGTTTACGACAGGGTTGGACTGAAGCTTTCTTT.

This clonotype was counted at least ten times. The gene calls are TRBV7-2 and TRBJ2-7, with a tentative D call TRBD1 (6 bases). The germline CDR1 and CDR2 sequences are SGHTA and FQGNSA. CDR3 length equals 15 residues. The V gene lost 4 bases and the J gene lost 7 bases, with 20 bases spanning the gap. The CDR3 protein is CASSSGSGAPLEQYF. The CDR3 nucleotides read TGTGCCAGCAGCTCGGGATCAGGGGCCCCGCTGGAGCAGTACTTC. The entire variable domain, with the rest obtained from reference TRBV7-2 and TRBJ2-7, is as follows: GAGVSQSPSNKVTEKGKDVELRCDPISGHTALYWYRQSLGQGLEFLIYFQGNSAPDKSGLPSDRFSAERTGGSVSTLTIQRTQQEDSAVYLCASSSGSGAPLEQYFGPGTRLTVT.

This clonotype was counted ten times or more. The chain couples TRBV7-3 to TRBJ2-3; D is unclear. V was trimmed by 8 bases and J by 4 bases, leaving 10 bases between them. Per the germline V gene, CDR1 is SGHTA and CDR2 is FQGTGA. This CDR3 region has 12 residues. CDR3 residues: CASANRADTQYF. The CDR3 nucleotides are TGTGCCAGCGCAAATAGGGCAGATACGCAGTATTTT.

This clonotype was recorded many times. V and J are TRBV7-2 and TRBJ2-2, with 7 bases that match TRBD1. CDR1 is SGHTA and CDR2 is FQGNSA in the germline V gene. V lost 3 bases and J lost 3; bases outside the gene matches: 7. This CDR3 is 16 amino acids long. The CDR3 here is CASSLQGGGDTGELFF. As DNA, the CDR3 is TGTGCCAGCAGCTTGCAAGGGGGCGGTGACACCGGGGAGCTGTTTTTT.

This clonotype was found many times. The V call is TRBV4-2, the J call TRBJ1-3; a weak D match, TRBD1 (6 bases). This CDR3 spans 17 amino acids. Germline V lookup: CDR1 LGHNA, CDR2 YNFKEQ. V lost 0 bases and J 0 bases, leaving 12 bases between the germline ends. CDR3 DNA sequence: TGTGCCAGCAGCCAAGAGGGGGCGGCTTACTCTGGAAACACCATATATTTT. Translated, it gives CASSQEGAAYSGNTIYF.

This clonotype was seen repeatedly, ten times or more. This chain links TRBV28 with TRBJ2-1; TRBD2 matches at 13 bases. CDR3 length: 19 residues. Trimming cost V 6 bases and J 0 bases; bases outside gene matches: 11. Germline assignment: CDR1 MDHEN and CDR2 SYDVKM. CDR3 sequence reads: CASSLPGLAGTSSYNEQFF. The CDR3 DNA reads TGTGCCAGCAGCCTACCGGGACTAGCGGGGACGAGCTCCTACAATGAGCAGTTCTTC.

This clonotype appeared many times. The CDR3 reads CASSPSGQGRSPLHF. In DNA, the CDR3 is TGCGCCAGCAGCCCGTCGGGACAGGGACGTTCACCCCTCCACTTT. J is TRBJ1-6 and V is TRBV5-1; 9 bases are shared with TRBD1. Germline V gives CDR1 SGHRS, CDR2 YFSETQ. The ends lost 4 bases at V and 9 bases at J; junction bases unmatched: 8. The length of the CDR3 is 15 residues.

This clonotype occurred many times. The chain employs TRBV2 and TRBJ2-3; 12 bases match TRBD1. Germline V CDR1 and CDR2: SNHLY, FYNNEI. Trimming cost V 11 bases and J 3 bases; bases outside gene matches: 3. The length of the CDR3 is 13 residues. In DNA form, the CDR3 reads TGTGCCGGGGGACAGGGGGCAACAGATACGCAGTATTTT. Its translation: CAGGQGATDTQYF.

In its sample, this clonotype was seen many times. The V and J genes are TRBV29-1 and TRBJ2-2, with D possibly matching TRBD1 (7 bases). Germline V gene lookup returns CDR1 SQVTM and CDR2 ANQGSEA. Between the trimmed V and J ends, which lost 7 bases and 8 bases, there was a span of 20 bases. This CDR3 is built from 14 residues. The CDR3 reads CSGGTAGGYGELFF. CDR3 sequence (DNA): TGCAGCGGTGGGACAGCCGGAGGGTATGGGGAGCTGTTTTTT.

This clonotype was seen ten or more times. The V and J genes are TRBV20-1 and TRBJ2-3; 10 bases line up with TRBD2. Germline values: CDR1 DFQATT, CDR2 SNEGSKA (reference sequence). Germline trimming cut 6 bases from V and 3 bases from J; bases unmatched to any gene: 12. CDR3 length equals 16 residues. The CDR3 nucleotides are TGCAGTGCCCTAAAATACCTAGCGGGGGTAACAGATACGCAGTATTTT. It encodes CSALKYLAGVTDTQYF.